This T cell receptor (beta chain) originates from a study of vaccination and CD4 T cells after COVID-19. Scientists ran DNA taken from cultured CD4+ T cells through the Oncomine TCR Beta short-read assay for sequencing. TCRdb re-derived calls from the PCR reads in MiXCR, one entry per CDR3 protein. This table has about 11,000 distinct CDR3 sequences, 40% to 55% appearing once. Remarks on this clonotype: What it recognizes is unknown.

Specified treatment: roughly 10-day PBMC culture with coronavirus spike peptide pools or control peptides (ViraFEST assay). Germline assignment: CDR1 MNHEY and CDR2 SMNVEV (reference sequence). This CDR3 is built from 15 residues. With 3 bases removed from V and 8 bases from J, the gap between germline ends came to 17 bases. The chain employs TRBV27 and TRBJ2-1; D is uncertain. The sequencing sample was made of CD4+ T cells from blood, cultured in vitro. The sequence came from a human donor who had recovered from COVID-19. CDR3 sequence reads: CASSFLRPPGDEQFF. DNA of the CDR3: TGTGCCAGCAGTTTTTTGCGGCCCCCTGGAGATGAGCAGTTCTTC.